The sequence of this TCR beta chain was determined in a study of blood T cell repertoires in COVID-19. The data were produced by immunoSEQ multiplex PCR, yet TCRdb's version contains in-frame clones alone and is incomplete. The sample yields some 270,000 clones, around nine tenths seen once. V gave up 1 base and J gave up 2 bases, with 6 bases separating them. CDR1 MDHEN and CDR2 SYDVKM come from the germline V gene. This CDR3 comprises 14 residues. The rearrangement links TRBV28 to TRBJ1-3; D is undetermined. Sequencing was performed on PBMCs or T cells enriched from blood (not recorded which). This TCR was sampled from a woman in her 40s who had recovered from COVID-19. CDR3 DNA: TGTGCCAGCAGTTTATCGGGGACTGGAAACACCATATATTTT. It encodes CASSLSGTGNTIYF.